The 21 T cell receptor beta chains listed next were all sequenced from one sample in a study of blood T cell repertoires in COVID-19 (dated by TCRdb to 2018 to 2020). The library was obtained by the immunoSEQ multiplex PCR assay. The source is immuneACCESS, and TCRdb retained only in-frame sequences with V and J called. Part of the clones is not carried over; for the studies checked, unresolved V genes explain less than half of this, and the remainder is unexplained. This sample has fewer than 120,000 clones in its table, and 65% to 80% of those were observed once. The ten largest clones take up around 8% of the sample. Sequencing was performed on peripheral blood. Receptor source: a woman aged 60-75 years with acute or convalescent COVID-19.

This chain uses TRBV27 with TRBJ2-2, with no clear D. Trimming cost V 3 bases and J 4 bases, with 9 bases left between them. Germline values: CDR1 MNHEY, CDR2 SMNVEV (reference sequence). The length of the CDR3 is 14 residues. CDR3 sequence reads: CASSLSWSTGELFF. For the CDR3, the DNA is TGTGCCAGCAGTTTGAGTTGGAGCACCGGGGAGCTGTTTTTT.

The chain uses TRBV7-2 and TRBJ2-3, with 9 bases matching TRBD1. The V gene's germline CDR1 is SGHTA and CDR2 FQGNSA. V was clipped by 5 bases and J by 4 bases; unmatched bases: 4. This CDR3 has 14 amino acids. The CDR3 region is CASSPRQGADTQYF. The CDR3 bases are TGTGCCAGCAGCCCAAGACAGGGGGCAGATACGCAGTATTTT.

The chain links TRBV21-1 to TRBJ2-7; the table's D call, TRBD1, was not checked against the DNA. TRBV21-1 has pseudogene status. This CDR3 is 14 amino acids long. CDR3 DNA sequence: TGTGCCAGCAGCTCCCGGACGGACAACTACGAGCAGTACTTC. Translation gives CASSSRTDNYEQYF.

This clone was recorded only once. The chain combines TRBV7-2 with TRBJ1-4; D ambiguous. Germline assignment: CDR1 SGHTA and CDR2 FQGNSA. This CDR3 contains 15 residues. V was shortened by 2 bases and J by 8 bases, with 15 bases between the two germline ends. The CDR3 loop is CASSLYGVGGEKLFF. CDR3 DNA sequence: TGTGCCAGCAGCTTATATGGGGTCGGAGGGGAAAAACTGTTTTTT.

This clone was detected only once. The rearrangement joins TRBV2 to TRBJ1-1; 7 positions match TRBD1. Trimming removed 6 bases from V and 5 bases from J; junction bases left unmatched: 12. The CDR3 totals 15 residues. The germline V gene has CDR1 SNHLY and CDR2 FYNNEI. The CDR3 bases are TGTGCCAGCAGCTTTTCGACAGGGACAGCGACTGAAGCTTTCTTT. This translates into CASSFSTGTATEAFF.

The chain couples TRBV7-9 to TRBJ1-2, with 11 bases fitting TRBD1. The V and J ends lost 1 base and 4 bases, in that order; junction bases with no gene match: 11. The CDR3 is made up of 18 amino acids. In germline, CDR1 is SEHNR, CDR2 FQNEAQ (reference sequence). CDR3 DNA: TGTGCCAGCAGCTTAGATCTGGGACAGGGGGACAGTGGCTATGGCTACACCTTC. This gives the protein CASSLDLGQGDSGYGYTF.

The chain joins TRBV20-1 to TRBJ2-7, with D perhaps TRBD1 (6 bases). The CDR3 length is 15 residues. Trimming took off 3 bases at V and 3 bases at J, with 18 bases between the two ends. Germline V gene lookup returns CDR1 DFQATT and CDR2 SNEGSKA (reference sequence). The CDR3 loop reads CSASGGGRKIYEQYF. The DNA for the CDR3 is TGCAGTGCTAGTGGGGGCGGACGCAAGATCTACGAGCAGTACTTC.

The chain has TRBV4-2 and TRBJ1-1, with 7 bases that match TRBD1. The germline V gene encodes CDR1 LGHNA and CDR2 YNFKEQ. The CDR3 runs to 15 residues. V shed 1 base, J shed 0 bases, and the junction held 2 bases outside the gene matches. CDR3 sequence (DNA): TGTGCCAGCAGCCAAGGGGGACAGCTGAACACTGAAGCTTTCTTT. This gives the protein CASSQGGQLNTEAFF.

This sequence joins TRBV27 and TRBJ1-1, with TRBD1 as a possible D gene (5 bases). The V end was cut by 0 bases, the J end by 6 bases, with 11 bases between. CDR3 length: 14 amino acids. CDR1 and CDR2 (germline): MNHEY, SMNVEV (reference sequence). The CDR3, as DNA: TGTGCCAGCAGTTTATCGGTGTTAGGGGCTGAAGCTTTCTTT. It encodes CASSLSVLGAEAFF.

This chain connects TRBV5-6 to TRBJ2-2; 7 positions match TRBD1. V was pared by 4 bases and J by 4 bases, with 7 bases of the junction left unmatched. Germline V gives CDR1 SGHDT, CDR2 YYEEEE. This CDR3 contains 15 residues. The CDR3 protein is CASSDRDSPTGELFF. CDR3 nucleotides: TGTGCCAGCAGCGACCGGGACAGCCCCACCGGGGAGCTGTTTTTT.

This chain connects TRBV5-6 to TRBJ1-1; D is undetermined. Trimming removed 1 base from V and 0 bases from J, with 7 bases in between. Germline CDR1 reads SGHDT; CDR2 reads YYEEEE. This CDR3 is built from 14 residues. As DNA, the CDR3 is TGTGCCAGCAGCTTGAGTAGTCTGAACACTGAAGCTTTCTTT. It encodes CASSLSSLNTEAFF.

The chain has TRBV5-4 and TRBJ1-5; unclear D gene. V lost 3 bases, J lost 7 bases, and 11 bases lay in between. The length of the CDR3 is 13 residues. The germline CDR1 and CDR2 sequences are SGHNT and YYREEE (reference sequence). This CDR3 reads CASSSSPGQPQHF. CDR3 DNA: TGTGCCAGCAGCTCTTCCCCGGGGCAGCCCCAGCATTTT.

The chain carries TRBV28 and TRBJ1-6; D remains unclear. V was clipped by 3 bases and J by 10 bases, with 13 bases between them. Germline-derived CDR1 and CDR2 are MDHEN and SYDVKM. The CDR3 has 14 amino acids. CDR3 in DNA: TGTGCCAGCAGTTTCGGGATCGAGCAATCACCCCTCCACTTT. Its protein is CASSFGIEQSPLHF.

The V gene is TRBV28, the J gene TRBJ2-4, with 7 bases identical to TRBD1. The CDR3 covers 14 residues. Germline CDR1 and CDR2: MDHEN and SYDVKM. The V segment lost 7 bases and the J segment 5 bases; nucleotides outside the gene matches: 8. CDR3: CASTSTGEENIQYF. The CDR3 nucleotides read TGTGCCAGCACCTCCACAGGGGAAGAAAACATTCAGTACTTC.

The rearrangement uses TRBV7-2 and TRBJ1-3; D remains ambiguous. Germline CDR1 reads SGHTA; CDR2 reads FQGNSA. CDR3 size: 14 residues. The V end was cut by 5 bases, the J end by 0 bases, with 8 bases between. CDR3 nucleotides: TGTGCCAGCAGCCGGGTGGGCTCTGGAAACACCATATATTTT. Translated: CASSRVGSGNTIYF.

The chain uses TRBV3-1 (or the pseudogene TRBV3-2) and TRBJ1-4, with D perhaps TRBD1 (6 bases). The CDR3 contains 14 residues. Germline V gene data show CDR1 as LGHDT and CDR2 as YNNKEL (reference sequence). With 4 bases removed from V and 7 bases from J, the gap between germline ends came to 13 bases. The CDR3 reads CASSPTYRVEKLFF. CDR3 nucleotide sequence: TGTGCCAGCAGCCCAACTTACAGGGTTGAAAAACTGTTTTTT.

This chain links TRBV14 with TRBJ1-6; D is uncertain. The germline V gene has CDR1 SGHDN and CDR2 FVKESK. CDR3 length: 13 residues. Deletions cut 0 bases from V and 9 bases from J, with 6 bases between. The CDR3 region is CASSQDRSSPLHF. As DNA, the CDR3 is TGTGCCAGCAGCCAAGATCGGAGTTCACCCCTCCACTTT. Full variable domain (rest looked up from reference TRBV14 and TRBJ1-6): EAGVTQFPSHSVIEKGQTVTLRCDPISGHDNLYWYRRVMGKEIKFLLHFVKESKQDESGMPNNRFLAERTGGTYSTLKVQPAELEDSGVYFCASSQDRSSPLHFGNGTRLTVT.

This clone was counted a few times. This chain uses TRBV15 with TRBJ2-5, with D perhaps matching TRBD2 (5 bases). Germline V CDR1 and CDR2: LNHNV, YYDKDF (reference sequence). The ends were cut back, 1 base at V and 5 bases at J, with 14 bases in the middle. This CDR3 region has 15 residues. The CDR3: CATSRGGQVGETQYF. CDR3 bases: TGTGCCACCAGCAGAGGAGGGCAGGTCGGTGAGACCCAGTACTTC.

This CDR3 is CASSQADGTGNNEQFF. The DNA of the CDR3 is TGTGCCAGCAGCCAAGCGGACGGGACAGGAAACAATGAGCAGTTCTTC. V and J are TRBV4-2 and TRBJ2-1; 8 bases match TRBD1. There are 16 residues in the CDR3. Germline V gene lookup returns CDR1 LGHNA and CDR2 YNFKEQ. V gave up 1 base and J gave up 5 bases; unmatched junction bases: 7.

The V call is TRBV28, the J call TRBJ1-2; possible D gene TRBD1, 5 bases. The length of the CDR3 is 14 residues. V lost 5 bases to trimming and J lost 8 bases, with 18 bases between them. The germline V gene encodes CDR1 MDHEN and CDR2 SYDVKM. The CDR3 DNA reads TGTGCCAGCAGTCCGGGACTCCTTCGCGGGGGCTACACCTTC. Translated: CASSPGLLRGGYTF.

This clone has more than one count but fewer than ten. This chain links TRBV24-1 with TRBJ1-1, with 7 bases identical to TRBD1. Germline loops: CDR1 KGHDR, CDR2 SFDVKD. The J segment lost 10 bases and the V segment lost 1 base, leaving 8 bases of the junction unmatched. There are 14 residues in the CDR3. The CDR3 DNA follows: TGTGCCACCAGTGATTTAGGTGACAGGGATGGAGCTTTCTTT. It encodes CATSDLGDRDGAFF.